This TCR beta chain originates from a study of patients and donors after allogeneic stem cell transplantation. In TCRdb, the RT-PCR reads were re-called with MiXCR into one record per CDR3 protein. The top ten hold 6.5% to 7.5% of the sample, which has about 410,000 distinct CDR3 sequences, 16% seen once. This clonotype was seen more than once but under ten times. The source material was blood, either unsorted or a sorted T cell fraction (not recorded which). The source of this sequence is a human donor who was either an allogeneic HSCT recipient or a stem cell or donor lymphocyte infusion donor (not recorded which). It is not recorded whose cells these are; they may come from a transplant donor.

The CDR3: CAISGRLGKLNYEQYF. The DNA of the CDR3 is TGTGCCATCAGTGGGCGGCTGGGAAAGTTAAACTACGAGCAGTACTTC. The chain couples TRBV10-3 to TRBJ2-7; D gene unclear. This CDR3 region has 16 residues. The germline V and J ends were trimmed by 4 bases and 3 bases, with 19 bases remaining between them. Germline V gene lookup returns CDR1 ENHRY and CDR2 SYGVKD.